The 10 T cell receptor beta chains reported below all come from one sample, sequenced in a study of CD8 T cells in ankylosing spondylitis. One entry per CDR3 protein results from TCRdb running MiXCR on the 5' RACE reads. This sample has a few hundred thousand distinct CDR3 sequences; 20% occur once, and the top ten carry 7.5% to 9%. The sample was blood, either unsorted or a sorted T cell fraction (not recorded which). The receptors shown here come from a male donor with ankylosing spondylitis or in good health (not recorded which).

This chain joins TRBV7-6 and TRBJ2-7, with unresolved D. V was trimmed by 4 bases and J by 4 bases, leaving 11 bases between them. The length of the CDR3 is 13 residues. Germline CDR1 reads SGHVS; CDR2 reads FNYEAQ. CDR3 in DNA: TGTGCCAGCAGCTCCAGTTTTCGTTACGAGCAGTACGTC. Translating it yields CASSSSFRYEQYV.

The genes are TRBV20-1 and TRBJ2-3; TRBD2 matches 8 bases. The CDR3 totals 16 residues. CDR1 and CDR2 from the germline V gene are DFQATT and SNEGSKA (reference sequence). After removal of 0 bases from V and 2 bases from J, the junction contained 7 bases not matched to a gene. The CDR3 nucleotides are TGCAGTGCTAGAGAACGGGGGGGCCAGCCCACAGATACGCAGTATTTT. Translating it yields CSARERGGQPTDTQYF.

This CDR3 reads CASSLEATGNTIYF. CDR3 DNA: TGCGCCAGCAGCTTGGAGGCAACAGGAAACACCATATATTTT. The chain couples TRBV5-1 to TRBJ1-3; D gene unclear. Germline V gene sequence: CDR1 SGHRS, CDR2 YFSETQ. The CDR3 has 14 residues. V gave up 0 bases and J gave up 4 bases, with 8 bases separating them.

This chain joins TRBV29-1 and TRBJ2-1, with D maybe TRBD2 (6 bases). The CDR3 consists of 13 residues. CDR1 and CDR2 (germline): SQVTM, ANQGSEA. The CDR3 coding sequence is TGCAGTGGAGGGGCAGGTGGGGACAATGAGCAGTTCTTC. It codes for CSGGAGGDNEQFF.

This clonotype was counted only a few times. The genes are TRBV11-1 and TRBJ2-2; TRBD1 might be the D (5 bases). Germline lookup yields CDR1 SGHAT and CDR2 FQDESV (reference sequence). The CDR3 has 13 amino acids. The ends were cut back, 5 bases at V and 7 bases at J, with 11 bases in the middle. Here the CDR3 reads CASSRGSGGELFF. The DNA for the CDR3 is TGTGCCAGCAGCAGGGGATCGGGCGGGGAGCTGTTTTTT.

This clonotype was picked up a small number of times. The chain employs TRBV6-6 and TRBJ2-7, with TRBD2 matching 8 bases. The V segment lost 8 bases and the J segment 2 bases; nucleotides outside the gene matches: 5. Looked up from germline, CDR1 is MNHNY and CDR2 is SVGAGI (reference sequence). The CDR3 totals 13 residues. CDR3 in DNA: TGTGCCAGCGGACCGGGGGGGCCCTACGAGCAGTACGTC. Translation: CASGPGGPYEQYV.

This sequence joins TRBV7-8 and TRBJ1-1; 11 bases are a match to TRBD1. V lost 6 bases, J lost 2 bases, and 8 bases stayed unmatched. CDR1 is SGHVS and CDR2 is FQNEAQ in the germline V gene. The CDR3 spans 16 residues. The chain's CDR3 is CASSPGTGGSNTEAFF. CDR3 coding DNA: TGTGCCAGCAGTCCCGGGACAGGGGGAAGTAACACTGAAGCTTTCTTT.

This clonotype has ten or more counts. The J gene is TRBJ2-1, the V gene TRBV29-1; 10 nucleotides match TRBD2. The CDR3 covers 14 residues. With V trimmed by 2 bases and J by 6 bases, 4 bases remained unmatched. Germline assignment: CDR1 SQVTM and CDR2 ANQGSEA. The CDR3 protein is CSVERVAGGNEQFF. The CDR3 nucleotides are TGCAGCGTTGAACGGGTAGCGGGAGGCAATGAGCAGTTCTTC.

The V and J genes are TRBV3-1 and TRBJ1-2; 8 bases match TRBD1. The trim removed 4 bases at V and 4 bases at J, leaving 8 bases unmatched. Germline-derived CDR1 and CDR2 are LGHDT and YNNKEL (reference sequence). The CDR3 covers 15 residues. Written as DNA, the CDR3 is TGTGCCAGCAGCCGCTTCAGGGGGCCGGTCTATGGCTACACCTTC. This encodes CASSRFRGPVYGYTF. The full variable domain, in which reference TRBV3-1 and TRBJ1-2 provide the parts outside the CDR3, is DTAVSQTPKYLVTQMGNDKSIKCEQNLGHDTMYWYKQDSKKFLKIMFSYNNKELIINETVPNRFSPKSPDKAHLNLHINSLELGDSAVYFCASSRFRGPVYGYTFGSGTRLTVV.

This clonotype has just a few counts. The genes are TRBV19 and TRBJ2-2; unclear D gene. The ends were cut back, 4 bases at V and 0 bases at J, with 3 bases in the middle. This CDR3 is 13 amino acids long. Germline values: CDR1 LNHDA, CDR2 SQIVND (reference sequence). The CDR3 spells CASSTSNTGELFF. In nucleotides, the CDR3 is TGTGCCAGTAGTACTTCGAACACCGGGGAGCTGTTTTTT.